Each of the 2 T cell receptor beta chains below was sequenced from the same sample in a study of T cells in tumors after PD-1 blockade. Profiled with immunoSEQ multiplex PCR; TCRdb holds only in-frame clones, not every one. In the table there are fewer than 3,000 clones, 70% to 80% of which are singletons. This sample's time point: first of two post-therapy site-matched biopsies two to three months apart. The specimen comprised tumor tissue, sampled after anti-PD-1 treatment. The source is a human donor with basal cell carcinoma.

J is TRBJ1-3 and V is TRBV4-1; no clear D. The CDR3 covers 13 residues. Germline CDR1 is MGHRA and CDR2 is YSYEKL. With 6 bases removed from V and 0 bases from J, the gap between germline ends came to 6 bases. CDR3 region: CASRSSSGNTIYF. CDR3 bases: TGCGCCAGCAGGTCTAGCTCTGGAAACACCATATATTTT.

The gene calls are TRBV3-1 (or the pseudogene TRBV3-2) and TRBJ2-1; TRBD2 matches 13 bases. CDR3 length equals 14 residues. CDR1 LGHDT and CDR2 YNNKEL come from the germline V gene (reference sequence). V was pared by 0 bases and J by 13 bases, with 3 bases of the junction left unmatched. The CDR3 nucleotides read TGTGCCAGCAGCCAAGATGGACTAGCGGGGGTACAGTTCTTC. Encoded protein: CASSQDGLAGVQFF.